Sequencing of this T cell receptor beta chain was carried out in a study of blood T cell repertoires in COVID-19. Study-level information: Italy, Spain and the United States were the sources of the convalescent and acute COVID-19 samples.

Sequenced by immunoSEQ multiplex PCR; TCRdb stores in-frame clones only, minus some. The data contain some 400,000 clones, 89% of them singletons. This clone has just a few counts. The V end was cut by 11 bases, the J end by 2 bases, with 13 bases between. CDR3 length: 13 amino acids. The germline CDR1 and CDR2 sequences are SEHNR and FQNEAQ (reference sequence). The chain has TRBV7-9 and TRBJ2-1; tentatively, D is TRBD2 (6 bases). The sequence came from a woman aged 25 to 45 who had recovered from COVID-19. Specimen: PBMCs or T cells enriched from blood (not recorded which). CDR3 DNA: TGTGCCGCGGGGAGAGCCGCCTACAATGAGCAGTTCTTC. Translating gives CAAGRAAYNEQFF.